This entry lists 14 T cell receptor beta chains sequenced from one sample in a study of T-cell reconstitution after alpha-beta-depleted transplantation in children. Unique molecular identifiers were used to barcode this TCRbeta library. TCRdb called the PCR reads again in MiXCR, with one record for every CDR3 protein. The data hold about 400,000 distinct CDR3 sequences, with around 15% observed a single time. The sample here was PBMCs, mostly from graft donor cells, taken 360 days after TCRalphabeta/CD19-depleted stem cell transplant. These receptor sequences come from a boy younger than two who had a stem cell transplant for Wiskott-Aldrich syndrome, so the T cells may come from the graft donor.

The gene calls are TRBV10-3 and TRBJ2-7; D is uncertain. Trimming shortened V by 5 bases and J by 2 bases, and 10 bases separated the two germline ends. The CDR3 contains 13 residues. The germline V gene encodes CDR1 ENHRY and CDR2 SYGVKD. CDR3 coding DNA: TGTGCCATCAGTCCTATCAACCCCTACGAGCAGTACTTC. Translated, it gives CAISPINPYEQYF.

The sample holds many counts of this clonotype. The chain is built from TRBV29-1 and TRBJ2-5; D not resolved. Trimming left V 6 bases short and J 4 bases short, with 12 bases between. The CDR3 runs 12 residues. CDR1 is SQVTM and CDR2 is ANQGSEA in the germline V gene. In DNA, the CDR3 is TGCAGCGTGGAATTGGGCCCAGAGACCCAGTACTTC. Encoded protein: CSVELGPETQYF.

The rearrangement uses TRBV2 and TRBJ2-1; weak D call: TRBD2 (5 bases). Germline values: CDR1 SNHLY, CDR2 FYNNEI. This CDR3 is built from 19 residues. V lost 10 bases, J lost 0 bases, and 28 bases lay in between. The CDR3: CATRLRASPFTYSYNEQFF. CDR3 coding DNA: TGTGCCACCCGATTGAGGGCATCACCTTTTACGTACTCCTACAATGAGCAGTTCTTC.

This chain joins TRBV30 and TRBJ2-7; D is unresolved. This CDR3 region has 13 residues. V was trimmed by 0 bases and J by 4 bases, leaving 10 bases between them. CDR1 and CDR2 (germline): GTSNPN, SVGIG (reference sequence). The CDR3 bases are TGTGCCTGGAGTGTACGCCTGGGTTACGAGCAGTACTTC. Protein: CAWSVRLGYEQYF.

Ten or more counts support this clonotype. V usage is TRBV20-1 and J usage is TRBJ2-3; D is ambiguous. V lost 1 base to trimming and J lost 0 bases, with 5 bases between them. This CDR3 has 13 residues. Germline V gene lookup returns CDR1 DFQATT and CDR2 SNEGSKA (reference sequence). DNA of the CDR3: TGCAGTGCTAGAGTTAGCAGCACAGATACGCAGTATTTT. It yields the protein CSARVSSTDTQYF.

This rearrangement joins TRBV24-1 to TRBJ2-3, with D perhaps matching TRBD1 or TRBD2 (5 bases each). The CDR3 runs 16 residues. V lost 0 bases and J lost 6, with 15 bases in between. CDR1 KGHDR and CDR2 SFDVKD come from the germline V gene. The CDR3 here is CATSDLGTGRTDTQYF. The CDR3 DNA follows: TGTGCCACCAGTGATTTGGGGACCGGGCGAACGGATACGCAGTATTTT.

This clonotype was seen only once. This chain uses TRBV30 with TRBJ2-1; TRBD1 might be the D (5 bases). The V end was cut by 2 bases, the J end by 6 bases, with 11 bases between. CDR1 is GTSNPN, CDR2 SVGIG, per germline (reference sequence). This CDR3 spans 13 amino acids. The CDR3 protein is CAWSLDSPNEQFF. CDR3 DNA: TGTGCCTGGAGTCTCGACAGTCCCAATGAGCAGTTCTTC.

V gene TRBV2 combines with J gene TRBJ2-7; D is possibly TRBD2 (5 bases). The CDR3 consists of 14 residues. Trimming shortened V by 3 bases and J by 3 bases, and 12 bases separated the two germline ends. Per germline, CDR1 SNHLY and CDR2 FYNNEI. The CDR3 sequence is CASSEREGSYEQYF. The CDR3 region has the DNA TGTGCCAGCAGTGAGAGGGAAGGGAGCTACGAGCAGTACTTC.

The V call is TRBV6-5, the J call TRBJ2-1; D possibly corresponds to TRBD2 (5 bases). Trimming removed 2 bases from V and 5 bases from J, with 10 bases in between. CDR3 length: 14 amino acids. Germline-derived CDR1 and CDR2 are MNHEY and SVGAGI. The CDR3 loop is CASSYGGRDNEQFF. The CDR3 coding sequence is TGTGCCAGCAGTTACGGCGGGCGAGACAATGAGCAGTTCTTC.

This clonotype has just a few counts. This chain connects TRBV15 to TRBJ2-1, with D perhaps TRBD2 (5 bases). Looked up from germline, CDR1 is LNHNV and CDR2 is YYDKDF (reference sequence). Between the trimmed V and J ends, which lost 0 bases and 3 bases, there was a span of 15 bases. This CDR3 spans 17 amino acids. The CDR3 coding sequence is TGTGCCACCAGCAGAGATAGTTGGGGAGCTAGCTACAATGAGCAGTTCTTC. It yields the protein CATSRDSWGASYNEQFF.

This clonotype was seen at least ten times. The chain employs TRBV12-3 or TRBV12-4 and TRBJ1-1; D unresolved. The CDR3 consists of 15 residues. The germline V and J ends were trimmed by 1 base and 1 base, with 10 bases remaining between them. The CDR3 DNA follows: TGTGCCAGCAGTTTAGATACGGGAAAGAACACTGAAGCTTTCTTT. The encoded protein is CASSLDTGKNTEAFF.

The genes are TRBV7-9 and TRBJ1-6; D remains unclear. Germline lookup yields CDR1 SEHNR and CDR2 FQNEAQ (reference sequence). V was shortened by 3 bases and J by 4 bases, with 7 bases between the two germline ends. This CDR3 spans 14 amino acids. CDR3 bases: TGTGCCAGCAGCTTGCTACAGTATAATTCACCCCTCCACTTT. Its protein product is CASSLLQYNSPLHF.

This clonotype has a handful of counts. This chain links TRBV5-1 with TRBJ2-7; tentative D call: TRBD1 (5 bases). Trimming shortened V by 0 bases and J by 3 bases, and 10 bases separated the two germline ends. CDR1 and CDR2 (germline): SGHRS, YFSETQ. This CDR3 is built from 14 residues. The CDR3 here is CASSLAVQVYEQYF. The CDR3 nucleotides read TGCGCCAGCAGCTTGGCCGTACAGGTCTACGAGCAGTACTTC. Complete variable domain (other parts from reference TRBV5-1 and TRBJ2-7): KAGVTQTPRYLIKTRGQQVTLSCSPISGHRSVSWYQQTPGQGLQFLFEYFSETQRNKGNFPGRFSGRQFSNSRSEMNVSTLELGDSALYLCASSLAVQVYEQYFGPGTRLTVT.

The chain combines TRBV6-1 with TRBJ2-2; D may be TRBD1 or TRBD2 (5 bases each). The CDR3 runs to 16 residues. V was shortened by 5 bases and J by 6 bases, with 19 bases between the two germline ends. Germline V CDR1 and CDR2: MNHNS, SASEGT. CDR3 loop: CASSPRGRGYSGELFF. The CDR3 nucleotides are TGTGCCAGCAGTCCCCGAGGACGGGGCTACTCCGGGGAGCTGTTTTTT.